This is a list of T cell receptor beta chains from one sample in a study of T cells after yellow fever vaccination. Each CDR3 protein gets one entry after TCRdb re-called the 5' RACE reads with MiXCR. The repertoire holds 350,000 to 450,000 distinct CDR3 sequences, with 6.2% as singletons. The sequencing used PBMCs, collected 5 days after the yellow fever booster vaccination. The source is a man aged 30 to 45 who received the YFV17D yellow fever vaccine. Each CDR3 is given without its conserved first and last residue. Part of the rows lack a size; the others show once, few, many or a class for expanded clones.

j_call	cdr3_length	v_call	clone_size	cdr3_aa
TRBJ2-1	15	TRBV6-2/TRBV6-3	many	ASSSDTSGVEGDEQF
TRBJ2-4	16	TRBV6-2/TRBV6-3	few	ASGGGTSGVVTKNIQY
TRBJ2-2	15	TRBV10-3	many	ATYQTIGAAYTGELF
TRBJ2-5	13	TRBV6-1	.	ASTLLAGGVETQY
TRBJ2-1	10	TRBV6-2/TRBV6-3	many	ASRDPAPFPF
TRBJ2-1	14	TRBV24-1	few	ATSDLAPTSYNEQF
TRBJ2-7	12	TRBV20-1	few	SARDSSREVEQY
TRBJ2-4	13	TRBV20-1	many	SVGTSGRAKNIQY
TRBJ1-2	11	TRBV7-2	few	ASSLEEGDGYT
TRBJ2-7	12	TRBV7-2	many	ASSPSGFTYEQY
TRBJ2-3	12	TRBV6-1	many	ATRLAPTADTQY
TRBJ1-1	13	TRBV5-1	.	ASSTGQHMNTEAF
TRBJ2-3	12	TRBV7-2	few	ASSLDRIGDTQY
TRBJ2-5	11	TRBV5-5	many	ASSLRQGETQY
TRBJ2-7	12	TRBV20-1	many	SVPGDSGIHEQY
TRBJ2-7	12	TRBV12-3/TRBV12-4	.	ASRSAVHSYEQY
TRBJ2-1	14	TRBV7-8	many	ASSEHRVGLSNEQF
TRBJ2-2	15	TRBV20-1	.	CARVAGTELNTGELF
TRBJ2-3	13	TRBV7-2	few	ASSFSGLAKDTQY
TRBJ2-2	13	TRBV3-1	many	ASSPRQGLTGELF
TRBJ2-1	12	TRBV29-1	.	SVAKASGRVEQF
TRBJ2-1	12	TRBV29-1	.	SVSGTSGGNEQF
TRBJ2-7	12	TRBV7-2	few	ASSPLGGNYEQY
TRBJ2-3	11	TRBV29-1	many	SVERRLTDTQY
TRBJ2-7	12	TRBV19	few	ASSEGGGDYEQY
TRBJ1-5	9	TRBV6-2/TRBV6-3	many	ASTTGQPQH